The clone carrying this TCR beta chain turned up a few times. Its antigen is not identified. The sample originates from a study of T cell responses to AZD1222 COVID-19 vaccine. For the study at large: Second doses were pooled across both intervals (about 4 or about 12 weeks).

The ends lost 5 bases at V and 7 bases at J; junction bases unmatched: 10. The CDR3 contains 15 residues. Germline CDR1 reads MNHEY; CDR2 reads SVGEGT. Findings and limits, study-wide: Clonal diversity was possibly underestimated; the donors were predominantly white British and more often female.

Clones were sequenced by immunoSEQ multiplex PCR, and TCRdb holds only the in-frame ones, with some missing. This table has under 200,000 clones, about 90% appearing once. The TCR originated in an adult in good health. The sequencing here drew on peripheral blood, taken on day 0 of AZD1222 vaccination. The chain has TRBV6-2 or TRBV6-3 and TRBJ1-1; 10 bases agree with TRBD1. The CDR3 sequence is CASSLPGQGFFEAFF. DNA for the CDR3: TGTGCCAGCAGTCTTCCGGGACAGGGGTTTTTTGAAGCTTTCTTT.